This record concerns one T cell receptor (beta chain) sequence. Based on its abundance in the sample, this clone is medium-sized (0.01 to 0.1%). Its antigen has not been determined. One base away there is no much larger clone; base qualities are not given. In light of the paper, this sample's time point label describes: cycle 4 day 1 (C4D1), after five to seven weeks of nivolumab. Every trial patient had relapsed following autologous stem cell transplantation, and prior brentuximab vedotin exposure was what differed among cohorts A, B and C. The trial cohort was composed of about 54 patients with relapsed/refractory classical Hodgkin lymphoma, for whom complete response, partial response or progressive disease was recorded as best overall response. Trial patients were treated with single-agent nivolumab in the multi-cohort phase II CheckMate 205 trial. An independent review committee assessed best overall response using the 2007 International Working Group response criteria. Trial PBMCs were collected immediately before nivolumab initiation (C1D1) and during therapy at cycle 2 day 1 and cycle 4 day 1. Peripheral blood was collected in 8 mL Vacutainer Cell Preparation Tubes, from which PBMCs were isolated by centrifugation and then cryopreserved.

The data originate from a study of PD-1 blockade in classical Hodgkin lymphoma (dated by TCRdb to the early 2020s). For the study in its entirety: Nivolumab dosing was 3 mg/kg intravenously every 2 weeks, continuing until either disease progression or unacceptable toxicity. The study used CyTOF and TCR beta sequencing to define a peripheral blood immune signature of response to PD-1 blockade in classical Hodgkin lymphoma.

Genomic DNA was extracted with the Qiagen DNeasy kit from unsorted PBMCs and from negatively selected CD4+ and CD8+ fractions. Amplification of TCR beta CDR3 regions was done by immunoSEQ multiplex PCR with primers that anneal to V and J segments. A synthetic immune receptor repertoire was used to minimize amplification bias, and any remaining bias was removed computationally after sequencing. Concerning the study's data processing: Custom Python scripts were used to quantify repertoire diversity as the Shannon entropy index. Unsorted, CD4+ and CD8+ repertoires were examined separately, except in combined analyses, for which CD4+ and CD8+ sequences were merged in silico. Clonal expansion was defined as a frequency increase of at least 2-fold after treatment compared with C1D1, and clones undetected at baseline were assigned a pseudocount of 0.5. Clones with 0 or 1 copy at C1D1 were defined as singleton clones, while clones with 2 or more copies were defined as non-singleton clones. Clones expanded in unsorted samples were labelled as CD4+, CD8+ or unknown by matching protein sequences in sorted samples from the same patient. Wilcoxon tests were applied to paired samples to test diversity changes from C1D1 to C4D1. The table comes from immuneACCESS by way of TCRdb, which keeps in-frame sequences with V and J called. Part of the clones is missing from these tables; in studies checked, under half for an unresolved V gene and the rest for unknown reasons. That table furnishes V, J and clone size, whereas the DNA furnished D and trimming. The sample table records 20,000 to 25,000 clones; over 60% of these occur just once. The biggest ten clones account for 19% of the sample.

As encoded in the germline V gene, CDR1 is SGDLS while CDR2 is YYNGEE. The CDR3 numbers 15 residues from cysteine through phenylalanine. This entry keeps only the CDR3 DNA: 45 bases, framed from base 1. Trimming takes 0 bases from V and 5 bases from J, and the germline ends sit 11 bases apart. The investigation overall reported the following: The study was limited to a single clinical trial cohort, and causes of repertoire differences, possibly disease activity or prior therapy, remained undefined. Trial patients achieving complete response had baseline diversity similar to newly diagnosed patients, whereas partial responders and progressors had significantly lower diversity. Baseline TCR diversity was reported to be lower in newly diagnosed patients than in healthy donors, and even lower in relapsed/refractory patients. CD4+ but not CD8+ TCR diversity rose significantly by C4D1 (p=0.0027 vs p=0.16), most apparent in complete responders (p=0.02). Diversity was lower in patients who began nivolumab less than 1 year after ASCT, so these patients were left out of later analyses to avoid confounding by immune reconstitution.

Recombination connected TRBV9 to TRBJ1-4, with a weak D call of TRBD1 (6 bases match). The sequenced sample was peripheral blood mononuclear cells (PBMCs), obtained before the fourth cycle of nivolumab. The receptor was derived from a human donor with classical Hodgkin lymphoma. The DNA sequence reads TGTGCCAGCAGCGTAGGGGCGGGACACAATGAAAAACTGTTTTTT. This translates into CASSVGAGHNEKLFF. The CDR3 plus the reference TRBV9 and TRBJ1-4 genes for the other parts give the full variable domain: DSGVTQTPKHLITATGQRVTLRCSPRSGDLSVYWYQQSLDQGLQFLIQYYNGEERAKGNILERFSAQQFPDLHSELNLSSLELGDSALYFCASSVGAGHNEKLFFGSGTQLSVL.